These 17 T cell receptor beta chains originate from one sample sequenced in a study of blood T cell repertoires in COVID-19. The table came from immunoSEQ multiplex PCR; TCRdb's copy has only in-frame clones and leaves some out. The sample lists tens of thousands of clones, 60% to 85% seen once, with approximately 21% in the top ten. The sequencing sample was made of peripheral blood. The source is a man aged 30-40 years with COVID-19, enrolled during active disease.

This clone occurred a few times. The chain uses TRBV4-1 and TRBJ2-2, with 7 bases lining up with TRBD2. Trimming at V came to 1 base and at J to 6 bases, leaving 20 bases not matched to a gene. Looked up from germline, CDR1 is MGHRA and CDR2 is YSYEKL. This CDR3 has 20 amino acids. The CDR3 spells CASSQGRLWRGRSGAGELFF. The CDR3 DNA sequence: TGCGCCAGCAGCCAAGGGAGGTTGTGGCGGGGGAGGTCAGGCGCCGGGGAGCTGTTTTTT.

V gene TRBV11-2 combines with J gene TRBJ2-7, with D possibly TRBD1 on 6 matching bases. V was shortened by 1 base and J by 2 bases, with 12 bases between the two germline ends. CDR3 length: 15 residues. Germline V gene data show CDR1 as SGHAT and CDR2 as FQNNGV. In DNA, the CDR3 is TGTGCCAGCAGCTTAGGGGGACATTCAACCTACGAGCAGTACTTC. It encodes CASSLGGHSTYEQYF.

This clone occurred a few times. The chain joins TRBV13 to TRBJ2-2; 10 nucleotides match TRBD2. The V gene end was trimmed by 6 bases and the J gene end by 1 base; junction bases not matched to a gene: 5. The CDR3 contains 16 residues. Germline assignment: CDR1 PRHDT and CDR2 FYEKMQ (reference sequence). The chain's CDR3 is CASSSGTSENTGELFF. The CDR3 DNA follows: TGTGCCAGCAGTTCCGGGACTAGCGAGAACACCGGGGAGCTGTTTTTT.

The chain joins TRBV29-1 to TRBJ1-2; the match to TRBD1 covers 8 bases. The junction had 6 bases not matched to a gene; V was cut back by 5 bases and J by 1 base. Germline assignment: CDR1 SQVTM and CDR2 ANQGSEA. This CDR3 is 14 amino acids long. The CDR3 spells CSVTDRGGNYGYTF. CDR3 bases: TGCAGCGTTACTGACAGGGGAGGTAACTATGGCTACACCTTC. Full variable domain (rest looked up from reference TRBV29-1 and TRBJ1-2): SAVISQKPSRDICQRGTSLTIQCQVDSQVTMMFWYRQQPGQSLTLIATANQGSEATYESGFVIDKFPISRPNLTFSTLTVSNMSPEDSSIYLCSVTDRGGNYGYTFGSGTRLTVV.

This chain joins TRBV3-1 (or the pseudogene TRBV3-2) and TRBJ1-5, with a weak D call TRBD1 (6 bases). Germline lookup yields CDR1 LGHDT and CDR2 YNNKEL (reference sequence). V lost 2 bases and J lost 5, with 16 bases in between. This CDR3 region has 16 residues. The CDR3 region is CASSQSTGLLYQPQHF. The DNA of the CDR3 is TGTGCCAGCAGCCAATCCACAGGGTTATTGTATCAGCCCCAGCATTTT.

The CDR3 DNA follows: TGTGCCAGCTCACGGACAGGGGGCGAGGGACGCTACGAGCAGTACTTC. Translation: CASSRTGGEGRYEQYF. The V gene is TRBV18, the J gene TRBJ2-7; 11 bases line up with TRBD1. Per the germline V gene, CDR1 is KGHSH and CDR2 is LQKENI. Trimming at V came to 4 bases and at J to 3 bases, leaving 8 bases not matched to a gene. The CDR3 covers 16 residues.

The chain carries TRBV2 and TRBJ2-5, with D possibly being TRBD2 (6 bases). The CDR3 loop spans 13 amino acids. Germline CDR1 reads SNHLY; CDR2 reads FYNNEI. Between the trimmed V and J ends, which lost 5 bases and 4 bases, there was a span of 11 bases. CDR3 in amino acids: CASSLDGRETQYF. CDR3 DNA sequence: TGTGCCAGCAGTTTGGACGGGAGAGAGACCCAGTACTTC. The variable domain in full, completed from reference TRBV2 and TRBJ2-5, reads EPEVTQTPSHQVTQMGQEVILRCVPISNHLYFYWYRQILGQKVEFLVSFYNNEISEKSEIFDDQFSVERPDGSNFTLKIRSTKLEDSAMYFCASSLDGRETQYFGPGTRLLVL.

The CDR3 here is CASSFRVIRTEAFF. In DNA, the CDR3 is TGTGCCAGCAGTTTCCGGGTAATACGCACTGAAGCTTTCTTT. This chain uses TRBV28 with TRBJ1-1; D remains ambiguous. V was pared by 3 bases and J by 4 bases, with 12 bases between. In germline, CDR1 is MDHEN, CDR2 SYDVKM. The CDR3 spans 14 residues. Full variable domain (missing parts from reference TRBV28 and TRBJ1-1): DVKVTQSSRYLVKRTGEKVFLECVQDMDHENMFWYRQDPGLGLRLIYFSYDVKMKEKGDIPEGYSVSREKKERFSLILESASTNQTSMYLCASSFRVIRTEAFFGQGTRLTVV.

The V call is TRBV12-5, the J call TRBJ2-7, with D uncertain. V dropped 1 base and J dropped 5 bases, with 9 bases sitting between them. CDR3 length: 13 amino acids. Germline V gene lookup returns CDR1 LGHNT and CDR2 FRNRAP. The CDR3 DNA sequence: TGTGCTAGTGGTTTGGCGGTACTCGACGAGCAGTACTTC. It encodes CASGLAVLDEQYF.

V is TRBV10-3 and J is TRBJ2-3; D may be TRBD1 (5 bases). Germline V gene data show CDR1 as ENHRY and CDR2 as SYGVKD. V lost 3 bases and J lost 0, with 13 bases in between. CDR3 size: 16 residues. CDR3 in DNA: TGTGCCATCAGTGATAATGCGGCAGGGAGCACAGATACGCAGTATTTT. It codes for CAISDNAAGSTDTQYF.

This chain joins TRBV6-5 and TRBJ1-2; 9 bases agree with TRBD1. The V gene end was trimmed by 7 bases and the J gene end by 6 bases; junction bases not matched to a gene: 12. This CDR3 has 15 amino acids. CDR1 MNHEY and CDR2 SVGAGI come from the germline V gene. Here the CDR3 reads CASTDRQDRGDGYTF. The CDR3 nucleotides read TGTGCCAGCACGGACCGGCAGGACAGGGGTGATGGCTACACCTTC.

This chain links TRBV27 with TRBJ2-7, with 8 bases aligning to TRBD2. The trim removed 3 bases at V and 1 base at J, leaving 2 bases unmatched. This CDR3 contains 14 residues. Germline assignment: CDR1 MNHEY and CDR2 SMNVEV (reference sequence). The chain's CDR3 is CASSFREGSYEQYF. The CDR3 DNA sequence: TGTGCCAGCAGTTTTCGGGAGGGATCCTACGAGCAGTACTTC.

The V gene is TRBV9, the J gene TRBJ1-3, with unresolved D. Germline V gives CDR1 SGDLS, CDR2 YYNGEE. The CDR3 covers 11 residues. The V gene lost 7 bases and the J gene lost 7 bases, with 9 bases spanning the gap. This CDR3 is CASAGGNTIYF. The CDR3 bases are TGTGCCAGCGCCGGAGGGAACACCATATATTTT. The whole variable domain, filled in from reference TRBV9 and TRBJ1-3, reads DSGVTQTPKHLITATGQRVTLRCSPRSGDLSVYWYQQSLDQGLQFLIQYYNGEERAKGNILERFSAQQFPDLHSELNLSSLELGDSALYFCASAGGNTIYFGEGSWLTVV.

The chain carries TRBV28 and TRBJ2-7; 12 bases line up with TRBD1. Germline CDR1 is MDHEN and CDR2 is SYDVKM. J lost 3 bases, V lost 7 bases, and 10 bases had no gene match. The CDR3 runs 16 residues. Here the CDR3 DNA reads TGTGCCAGCAAATCAGCGGGGACAGGGGGCTTCTACGAGCAGTACTTC. Encoded protein: CASKSAGTGGFYEQYF. Based on the CDR3 plus reference TRBV28 and TRBJ2-7, the full variable domain is DVKVTQSSRYLVKRTGEKVFLECVQDMDHENMFWYRQDPGLGLRLIYFSYDVKMKEKGDIPEGYSVSREKKERFSLILESASTNQTSMYLCASKSAGTGGFYEQYFGPGTRLTVT.

The rearrangement uses TRBV7-9 and TRBJ1-2; 9 positions match TRBD1. This CDR3 has 13 amino acids. Germline V gives CDR1 SEHNR, CDR2 FQNEAQ (reference sequence). Trimming removed 5 bases from V and 8 bases from J; junction bases left unmatched: 6. The CDR3 is CASSLDRGNGYTF. CDR3 in DNA: TGTGCCAGCAGCCTGGACAGGGGCAACGGCTACACCTTC. The full variable domain, completed using reference TRBV7-9 and TRBJ1-2, is DTGVSQNPRHKITKRGQNVTFRCDPISEHNRLYWYRQTLGQGPEFLTYFQNEAQLEKSRLLSDRFSAERPKGSFSTLEIQRTEQGDSAMYLCASSLDRGNGYTFGSGTRLTVV.

V usage is TRBV7-2 and J usage is TRBJ2-3; 7 nucleotides agree with TRBD2. Unmatched junction bases numbered 3, after V lost 0 bases and J lost 0 bases. Germline V CDR1 and CDR2: SGHTA, FQGNSA. The CDR3 consists of 16 residues. The CDR3 nucleotides read TGTGCCAGCAGCTTAGCCCAGGGAGGGAGCACAGATACGCAGTATTTT. This sequence encodes CASSLAQGGSTDTQYF.

About this clone: At one end the junction does not follow the germline gene, possibly because of a read error. The J gene is TRBJ1-3, the V gene TRBV30; possible D gene TRBD1, 5 bases. Germline loops: CDR1 GTSNPN, CDR2 SVGIG (reference sequence). The CDR3 spans 14 residues. CDR3 sequence: CAWSVGHSGNTTYF. CDR3 DNA: TGTGCCTGGAGTGTAGGACACTCTGGAAACACCACATATTTT. The full variable domain, completed using reference TRBV30 and TRBJ1-3, is SQTIHQWPATLVQPVGSPLSLECTVEGTSNPNLYWYRQAAGRGLQLLFYSVGIGQISSEVPQNLSASRPQDRQFILSSKKLLLSDSGFYLCAWSVGHSGNTTYFGEGSWLTVV.